This TCR beta chain was sequenced in a study of T cell repertoires in cytomegalovirus infection. On the study more broadly: Public TCR beta signatures were indicative of both CMV infection and a matching HLA type.

General study findings and limits: Based on cumulative public TCR beta family frequency, carriers of CMV plus the relevant HLA were identified. HLA-C-restricted CMV clonotypes gave the most frequent clonotype in two of eight donors.

The CDR3 consists of 13 residues. Trimming took 3 bases from V and 4 from J, leaving 13 bases between them. The germline V gene encodes CDR1 SQVTM and CDR2 ANQGSEA. On this clonotype: The antigen is unknown.

TCRdb re-derived calls from the reads in MiXCR, one entry per CDR3 protein. The sample lists more than 150,000 distinct CDR3 sequences, roughly 27% occurring once. Sequencing input: PBMCs. The chain couples TRBV29-1 to TRBJ2-7, with a tentative D call TRBD2 (6 bases). The clonotype originates from a human donor in good health (CMV status not recorded). Some clones in this sample may be carry-over from other donors' samples. The CDR3, as DNA: TGCAGCGTTGAGGTACCCCGGGGGTACGAGCAGTACTTC. Amino acids: CSVEVPRGYEQYF.